The 13 T cell receptor beta chains below come from one sample, sequenced in a study of radiotherapy plus CTLA-4 blockade in lung cancer. Produced via immunoSEQ multiplex PCR; TCRdb's table is partial and in-frame only. The sample holds 55,000 to 80,000 clones, around 80% seen once. Sequencing used peripheral blood, obtained from a patient treated with radiotherapy plus ipilimumab. These receptors all come from a human donor with non-small cell lung cancer who had a complete response to radiotherapy plus ipilimumab.

The chain uses TRBV4-1 and TRBJ1-2; perhaps TRBD1 as D (5 bases). Between the trimmed V and J ends, which lost 2 bases and 7 bases, there was a span of 14 bases. The CDR3 sequence is 14 residues long. The V gene's germline CDR1 is MGHRA and CDR2 YSYEKL. The CDR3 coding sequence is TGCGCCAGCAGCCAACCTTTGGGCAGGGCTGGCTACACCTTC. This encodes CASSQPLGRAGYTF.

CDR3 DNA: TGTGCCAGCAGTTTAGAGGGGGGGCTGGGCACTGAAGCTTTCTTT. Amino acids: CASSLEGGLGTEAFF. The chain has TRBV27 and TRBJ1-1; TRBD1 is a possible D gene (6 bases). The germline gives CDR1 MNHEY, CDR2 SMNVEV (reference sequence). V was cut by 2 bases and J by 4 bases, with 14 bases left in between. This CDR3 is built from 15 residues.

The chain couples TRBV11-2 to TRBJ2-5; 7 nucleotides align to TRBD1. This CDR3 has 13 residues. V shed 3 bases and J 3 bases; nucleotides not matched to a gene: 1. CDR1 SGHAT and CDR2 FQNNGV come from the germline V gene. CDR3 sequence (DNA): TGTGCCAGCAGCTTGGGACAGAAAGAGACCCAGTACTTC. Protein sequence: CASSLGQKETQYF. The full variable domain, its missing parts supplied by reference TRBV11-2 and TRBJ2-5, is EAGVAQSPRYKIIEKRQSVAFWCNPISGHATLYWYQQILGQGPKLLIQFQNNGVVDDSQLPKDRFSAERLKGVDSTLKIQPAKLEDSAVYLCASSLGQKETQYFGPGTRLLVL.

The V and J genes are TRBV6-1 and TRBJ2-1; D perhaps matches TRBD1 (5 bases). The germline gives CDR1 MNHNS, CDR2 SASEGT. Trimming took off 4 bases at V and 8 bases at J, with 12 bases between the two ends. This CDR3 comprises 13 residues. The CDR3 coding sequence is TGTGCCAGCAGTGTTAGTGGGGCCGATGAGCAGTTCTTC. This encodes CASSVSGADEQFF.

The CDR3 DNA reads TGTGCTAGTGGTTTGGAGGGTGGACCCATGTACTTC. This encodes CASGLEGGPMYF. This rearrangement joins TRBV12-5 to TRBJ2-4; the D is unclear. Germline-derived CDR1 and CDR2 are LGHNT and FRNRAP. Trimming cost V 1 base and J 15 bases, with 13 bases left between them. This CDR3 spans 12 amino acids.

The chain links TRBV7-2 to TRBJ2-2, with D perhaps given as TRBD1 or TRBD2 (5 bases each). This CDR3 contains 15 residues. V was shortened by 4 bases and J by 6 bases, with 15 bases between the two germline ends. Germline loops: CDR1 SGHTA, CDR2 FQGNSA. The CDR3 sequence is CASSSGLASSGELFF. For the CDR3, the DNA is TGTGCCAGCAGCTCGGGGCTAGCAAGTTCCGGGGAGCTGTTTTTT. Together with reference TRBV7-2 and TRBJ2-2, the CDR3 gives the full variable domain: GAGVSQSPSNKVTEKGKDVELRCDPISGHTALYWYRQSLGQGLEFLIYFQGNSAPDKSGLPSDRFSAERTGGSVSTLTIQRTQQEDSAVYLCASSSGLASSGELFFGEGSRLTVL.

This clone was counted once. This chain connects TRBV6-5 to TRBJ1-1; D gene uncertain. Germline loops: CDR1 MNHEY, CDR2 SVGAGI. This CDR3 spans 13 amino acids. V was clipped by 5 bases and J by 1 base, with 8 bases between them. The chain's CDR3 is CASSTTKNTEAFF. CDR3 DNA sequence: TGTGCCAGCAGTACGACAAAGAACACTGAAGCTTTCTTT.

The V and J genes are TRBV7-2 and TRBJ1-2; possibly TRBD1 for D (5 bases). Trimming cost V 3 bases and J 8 bases, with 16 bases left between them. The CDR3 spans 14 residues. The germline V gene encodes CDR1 SGHTA and CDR2 FQGNSA. The CDR3: CASSLVPGPAGYTF. The CDR3 bases are TGTGCCAGCAGCTTGGTACCGGGACCGGCCGGCTACACCTTC.

The chain joins TRBV10-3 to TRBJ2-3; D not certain. The germline V gene encodes CDR1 ENHRY and CDR2 SYGVKD. The CDR3 extends over 12 amino acids. V was pared by 6 bases and J by 3 bases, with 7 bases between. The chain's CDR3 is CAIRTLTDTQYF. The CDR3 bases are TGTGCCATCAGAACCCTGACAGATACGCAGTATTTT.

V is TRBV29-1 and J is TRBJ1-2; D is undetermined. CDR1 is SQVTM and CDR2 is ANQGSEA in the germline V gene. CDR3 length: 11 residues. Deletions cut 6 bases from V and 8 bases from J, with 13 bases between. CDR3: CSVSGGLGYTF. CDR3 nucleotide sequence: TGCAGCGTAAGTGGAGGGCTCGGCTACACCTTC. The whole variable domain, remainder taken from reference TRBV29-1 and TRBJ1-2, is SAVISQKPSRDICQRGTSLTIQCQVDSQVTMMFWYRQQPGQSLTLIATANQGSEATYESGFVIDKFPISRPNLTFSTLTVSNMSPEDSSIYLCSVSGGLGYTFGSGTRLTVV.

The chain employs TRBV11-3 and TRBJ2-5; D is perhaps TRBD1 (5 bases). CDR1 SGHNT and CDR2 YENEEA come from the germline V gene. The CDR3 length is 14 residues. V was cut by 5 bases and J by 2 bases, with 12 bases left in between. DNA for the CDR3: TGTGCCAGCAGCCCCCAGGGCCGACAAGAGACCCAGTACTTC. It codes for CASSPQGRQETQYF. Looking up the rest from reference TRBV11-3 and TRBJ2-5 gives the full variable domain: EAGVVQSPRYKIIEKKQPVAFWCNPISGHNTLYWYLQNLGQGPELLIRYENEEAVDDSQLPKDRFSAERLKGVDSTLKIQPAELGDSAVYLCASSPQGRQETQYFGPGTRLLVL.

This rearrangement joins TRBV9 to TRBJ1-3; D may be TRBD1 (5 bases). Germline V gene sequence: CDR1 SGDLS, CDR2 YYNGEE. Trimming removed 0 bases at V and 1 base at J, with 8 bases between. The CDR3 extends over 15 amino acids. The CDR3 here is CASSVEPGSGNTIYF. CDR3 sequence (DNA): TGTGCCAGCAGCGTAGAGCCAGGGTCTGGAAACACCATATATTTT.

CDR3 sequence reads: CASSIATAHLYEQYF. CDR3 DNA: TGTGCCAGTAGTATAGCAACCGCACATCTCTACGAGCAGTACTTC. The chain recombines TRBV19 with TRBJ2-5; D gene unclear. The J call may not be correct, given that the DNA end is closer to TRBJ2-7. The germline V gene has CDR1 LNHDA and CDR2 SQIVND (reference sequence). The CDR3 runs to 15 residues.